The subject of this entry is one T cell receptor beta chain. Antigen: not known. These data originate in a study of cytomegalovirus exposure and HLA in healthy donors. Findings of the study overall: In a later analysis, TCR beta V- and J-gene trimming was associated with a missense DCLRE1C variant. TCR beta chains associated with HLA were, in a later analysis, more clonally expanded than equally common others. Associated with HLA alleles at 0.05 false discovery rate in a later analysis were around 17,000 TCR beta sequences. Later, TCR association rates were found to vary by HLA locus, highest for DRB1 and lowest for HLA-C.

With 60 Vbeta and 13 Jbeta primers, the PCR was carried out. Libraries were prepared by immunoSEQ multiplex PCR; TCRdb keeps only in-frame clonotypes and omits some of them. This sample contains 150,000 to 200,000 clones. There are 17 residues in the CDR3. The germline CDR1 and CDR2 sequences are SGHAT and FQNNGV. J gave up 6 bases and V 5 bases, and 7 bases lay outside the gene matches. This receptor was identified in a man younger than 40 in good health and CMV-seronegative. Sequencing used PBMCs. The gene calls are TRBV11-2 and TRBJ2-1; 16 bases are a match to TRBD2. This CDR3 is CASSTGTSGRASNEQFF. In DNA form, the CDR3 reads TGTGCCAGCAGCACGGGGACTAGCGGGAGGGCCAGCAATGAGCAGTTCTTC. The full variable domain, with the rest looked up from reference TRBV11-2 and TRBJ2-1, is EAGVAQSPRYKIIEKRQSVAFWCNPISGHATLYWYQQILGQGPKLLIQFQNNGVVDDSQLPKDRFSAERLKGVDSTLKIQPAKLEDSAVYLCASSTGTSGRASNEQFFGPGTRLTVL.